What follows is one T cell receptor beta chain and its context. Its antigen is still unknown. The V gene's germline CDR1 is SGHDT and CDR2 YYEEEE. There are 15 residues in the CDR3. V shed 2 bases and J 11 bases; nucleotides not matched to a gene: 7. These data come from a study of cytomegalovirus exposure and HLA in healthy donors. Regarding the study as a whole: Later analysis showed TCR association rates varying by HLA locus, highest for DRB1 and lowest for HLA-C. There were some public TCRs occurring in many donors, but most TCR sequences were rare. Investigators reported 164 TCR beta chains as tied to cytomegalovirus.

PCR primers comprised 60 Vbeta and 13 Jbeta primers. Produced via immunoSEQ multiplex PCR; TCRdb's table is partial and in-frame only. The table lists 140,000 to 150,000 clones, 70% to 80% of them singletons. The source of this sequence is a woman aged 55-70 years in good health and CMV-seropositive. This chain connects TRBV5-6 to TRBJ1-6, with 10 bases fitting TRBD1. Sequenced input: PBMCs. CDR3: CASSFRGQGSTPLHF. The CDR3 DNA follows: TGTGCCAGCAGCTTTCGGGGACAGGGGTCGACACCCCTCCACTTT.